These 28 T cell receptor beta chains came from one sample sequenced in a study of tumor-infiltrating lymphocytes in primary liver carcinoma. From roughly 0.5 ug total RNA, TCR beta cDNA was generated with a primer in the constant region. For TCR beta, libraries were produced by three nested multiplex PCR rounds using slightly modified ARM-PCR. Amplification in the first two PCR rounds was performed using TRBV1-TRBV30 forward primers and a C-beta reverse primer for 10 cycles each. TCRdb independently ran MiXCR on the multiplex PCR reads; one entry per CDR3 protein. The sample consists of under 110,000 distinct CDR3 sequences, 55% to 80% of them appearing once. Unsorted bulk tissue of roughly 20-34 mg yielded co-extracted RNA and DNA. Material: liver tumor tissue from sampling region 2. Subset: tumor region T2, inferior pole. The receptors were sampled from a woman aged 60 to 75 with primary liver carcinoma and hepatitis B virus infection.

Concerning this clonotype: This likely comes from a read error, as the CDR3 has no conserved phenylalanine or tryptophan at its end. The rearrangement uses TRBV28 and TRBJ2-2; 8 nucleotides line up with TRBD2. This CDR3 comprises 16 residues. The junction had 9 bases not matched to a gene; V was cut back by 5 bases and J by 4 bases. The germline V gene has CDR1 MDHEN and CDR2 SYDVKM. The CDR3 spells CASSMLRLASTGELFL. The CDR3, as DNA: TGTGCCAGCAGTATGCTCCGACTAGCGAGCACCGGGGAGCTGTTTTTA.

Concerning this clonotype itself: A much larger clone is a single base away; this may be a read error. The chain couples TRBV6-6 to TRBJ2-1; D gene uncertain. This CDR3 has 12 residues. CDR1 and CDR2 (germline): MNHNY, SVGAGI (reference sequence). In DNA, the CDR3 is TGTGCCAGAAGTTACGCATACAATGAGCAGTTCTTC. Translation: CARSYAYNEQFF.

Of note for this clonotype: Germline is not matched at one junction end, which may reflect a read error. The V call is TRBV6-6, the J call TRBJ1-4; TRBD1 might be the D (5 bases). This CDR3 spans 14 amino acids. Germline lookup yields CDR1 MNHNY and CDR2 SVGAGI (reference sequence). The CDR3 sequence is CARSYGASGEKLFF. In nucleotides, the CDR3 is TGTGCCAGGAGTTATGGGGCGTCGGGTGAAAAACTATTTTTT.

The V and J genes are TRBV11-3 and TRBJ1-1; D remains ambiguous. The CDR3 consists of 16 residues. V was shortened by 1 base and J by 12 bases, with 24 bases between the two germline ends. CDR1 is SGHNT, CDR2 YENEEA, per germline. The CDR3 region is CASSLVGEYRNTGTFF. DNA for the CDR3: TGTGCCAGCAGCTTAGTCGGTGAATACCGGAACACTGGAACTTTCTTT.

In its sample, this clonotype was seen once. The CDR3 reads CASSLWTGEVRNEQFF. The CDR3 nucleotides read TGCGCCAGCAGCCTATGGACAGGGGAGGTACGCAATGAGCAGTTCTTC. The chain combines TRBV4-1 with TRBJ2-1; 9 bases are a match to TRBD1. Losses at the gene ends were 4 bases for V and 6 bases for J; bases not matched to a gene: 10. Germline CDR1 is MGHRA and CDR2 is YSYEKL. This CDR3 comprises 16 residues.

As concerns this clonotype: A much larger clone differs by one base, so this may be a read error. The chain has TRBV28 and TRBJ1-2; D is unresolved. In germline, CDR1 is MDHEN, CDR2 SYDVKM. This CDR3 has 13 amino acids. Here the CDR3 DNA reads TGTGCCATCAGTTTTGGTCAGCTCTATGGCTACACCTTC. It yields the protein CAISFGQLYGYTF.

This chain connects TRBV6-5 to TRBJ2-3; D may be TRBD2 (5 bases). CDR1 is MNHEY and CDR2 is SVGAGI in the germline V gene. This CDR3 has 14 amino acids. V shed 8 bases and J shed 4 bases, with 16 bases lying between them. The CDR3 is CASAGSSSADTQYF. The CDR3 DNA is TGTGCCAGCGCTGGGAGTTCCAGCGCAGATACGCAGTATTTT.

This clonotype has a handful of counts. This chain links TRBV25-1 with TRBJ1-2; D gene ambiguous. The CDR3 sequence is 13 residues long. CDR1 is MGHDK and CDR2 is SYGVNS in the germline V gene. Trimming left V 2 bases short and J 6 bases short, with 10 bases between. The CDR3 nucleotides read TGTGCCAGCAGTGAAGGGAGATGGGATGGCTACACCTTC. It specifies CASSEGRWDGYTF.

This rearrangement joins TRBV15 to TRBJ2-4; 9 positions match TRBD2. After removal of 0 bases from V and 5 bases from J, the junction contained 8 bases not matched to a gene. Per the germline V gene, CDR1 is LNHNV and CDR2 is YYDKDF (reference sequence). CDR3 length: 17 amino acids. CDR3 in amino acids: CATSRDKGLAKENIQYF. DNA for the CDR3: TGTGCCACCAGCAGAGATAAAGGACTAGCGAAAGAAAACATTCAGTACTTC.

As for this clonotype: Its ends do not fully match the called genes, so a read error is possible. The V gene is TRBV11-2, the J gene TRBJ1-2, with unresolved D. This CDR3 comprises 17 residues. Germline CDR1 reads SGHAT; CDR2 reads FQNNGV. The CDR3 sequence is CVSGPVRGVGGRYGYTF. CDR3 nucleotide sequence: TGTGTCAGCGGCCCAGTTCGAGGTGTGGGAGGAAGGTATGGCTACACCTTC.

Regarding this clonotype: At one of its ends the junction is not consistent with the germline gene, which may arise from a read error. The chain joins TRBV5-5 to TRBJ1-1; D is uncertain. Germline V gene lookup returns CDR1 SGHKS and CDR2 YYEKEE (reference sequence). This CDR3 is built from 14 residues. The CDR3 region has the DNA TGTGGCAGCAGCCCCCGTTATTGGGATACTGAAGCTTTCTTT. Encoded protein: CGSSPRYWDTEAFF.

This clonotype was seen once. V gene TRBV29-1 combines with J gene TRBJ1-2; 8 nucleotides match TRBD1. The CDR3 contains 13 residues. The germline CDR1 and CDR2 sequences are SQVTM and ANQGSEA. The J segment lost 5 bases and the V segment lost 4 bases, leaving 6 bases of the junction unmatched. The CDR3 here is CSVGPQGVYGYTF. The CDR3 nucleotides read TGCAGCGTTGGCCCACAGGGGGTATATGGCTACACCTTC.

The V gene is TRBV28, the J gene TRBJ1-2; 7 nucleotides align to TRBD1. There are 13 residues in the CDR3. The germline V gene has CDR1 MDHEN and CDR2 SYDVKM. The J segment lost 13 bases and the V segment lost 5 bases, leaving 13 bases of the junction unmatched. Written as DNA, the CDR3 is TGTGCCAGCAGTCCGAACGGACAGGTCAGCTTCACCTTC. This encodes CASSPNGQVSFTF.

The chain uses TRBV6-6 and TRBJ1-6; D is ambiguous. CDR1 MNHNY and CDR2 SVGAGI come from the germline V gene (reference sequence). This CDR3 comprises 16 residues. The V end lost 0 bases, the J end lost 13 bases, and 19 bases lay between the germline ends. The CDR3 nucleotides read TGTGCCAGCAGTTACTCGCAGGTGACCGAGGTATCGCCCCTCCACTTT. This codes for CASSYSQVTEVSPLHF.

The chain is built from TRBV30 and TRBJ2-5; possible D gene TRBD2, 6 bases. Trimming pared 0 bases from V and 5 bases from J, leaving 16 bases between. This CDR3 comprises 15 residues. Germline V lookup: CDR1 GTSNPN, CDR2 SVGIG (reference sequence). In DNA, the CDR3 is TGTGCCTGGAGTGTACTTGGGGGAGGAGGGGAGACCCAGTACTTC. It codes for CAWSVLGGGGETQYF.

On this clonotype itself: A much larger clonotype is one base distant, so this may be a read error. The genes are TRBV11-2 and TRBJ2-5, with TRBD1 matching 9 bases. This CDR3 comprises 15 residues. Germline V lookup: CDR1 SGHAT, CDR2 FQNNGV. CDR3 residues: CVSSTGQGMRETQYF. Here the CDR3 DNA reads TGTGTCAGCAGCACGGGACAGGGAATGAGAGAGACCCAATACTTC.

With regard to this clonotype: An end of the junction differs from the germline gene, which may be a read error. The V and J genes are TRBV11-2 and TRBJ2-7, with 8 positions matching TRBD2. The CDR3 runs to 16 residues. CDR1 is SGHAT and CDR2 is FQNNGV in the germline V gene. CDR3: CANTTPAREARGEQNF. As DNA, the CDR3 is TGTGCCAACACGACTCCTGCGCGGGAGGCAAGGGGGGAGCAGAACTTC.

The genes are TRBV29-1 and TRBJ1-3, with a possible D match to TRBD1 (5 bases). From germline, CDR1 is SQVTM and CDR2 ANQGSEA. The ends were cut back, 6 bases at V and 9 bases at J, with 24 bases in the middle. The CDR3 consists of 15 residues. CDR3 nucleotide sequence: TGCAGCGTCGGTCCCGGGACCGGCTCTGGAGGCACCATATATTTT. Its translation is CSVGPGTGSGGTIYF.

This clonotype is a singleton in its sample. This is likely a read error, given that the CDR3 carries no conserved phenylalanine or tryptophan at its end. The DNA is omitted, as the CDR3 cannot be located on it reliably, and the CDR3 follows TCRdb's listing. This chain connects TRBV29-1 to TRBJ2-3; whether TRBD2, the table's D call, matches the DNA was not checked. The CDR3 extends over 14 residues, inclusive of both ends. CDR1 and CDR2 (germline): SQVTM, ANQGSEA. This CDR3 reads CSVEGGRGTDTQCS.

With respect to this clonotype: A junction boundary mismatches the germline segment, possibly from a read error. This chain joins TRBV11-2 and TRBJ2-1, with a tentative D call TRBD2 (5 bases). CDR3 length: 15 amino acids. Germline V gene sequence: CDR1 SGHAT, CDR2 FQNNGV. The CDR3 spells CASSLPGLWENEQSF. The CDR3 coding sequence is TGCGCCAGCAGCTTGCCGGGATTATGGGAAAATGAGCAGTCCTTC.

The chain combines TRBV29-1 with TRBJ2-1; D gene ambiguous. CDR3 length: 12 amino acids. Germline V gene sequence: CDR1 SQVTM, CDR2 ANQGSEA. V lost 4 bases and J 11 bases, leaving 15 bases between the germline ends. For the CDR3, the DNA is TGCAGCGTTGGTGTGGCAGTAGGTAAGCAGTTCTTC. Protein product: CSVGVAVGKQFF.

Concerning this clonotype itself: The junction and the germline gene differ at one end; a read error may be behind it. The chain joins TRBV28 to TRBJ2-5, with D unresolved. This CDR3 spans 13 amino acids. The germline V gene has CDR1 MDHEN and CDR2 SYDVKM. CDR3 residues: CVSSSIGRPTQYF. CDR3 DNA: TGTGTCAGCAGCAGCATCGGCCGGCCGACCCAGTACTTC.

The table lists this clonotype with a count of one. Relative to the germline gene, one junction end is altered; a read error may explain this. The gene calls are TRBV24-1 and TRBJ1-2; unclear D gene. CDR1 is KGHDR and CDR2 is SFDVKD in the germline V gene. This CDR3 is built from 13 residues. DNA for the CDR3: TGTGCCACCTGTGAGGGAAGCAACTATGGCTACACCTTC. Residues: CATCEGSNYGYTF.

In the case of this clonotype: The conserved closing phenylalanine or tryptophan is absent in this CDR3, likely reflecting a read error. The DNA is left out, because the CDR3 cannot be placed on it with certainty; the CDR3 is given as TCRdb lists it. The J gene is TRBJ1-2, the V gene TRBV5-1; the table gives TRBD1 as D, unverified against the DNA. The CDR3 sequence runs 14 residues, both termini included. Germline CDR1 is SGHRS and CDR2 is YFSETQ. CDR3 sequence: CASSAGDMNYGYII.

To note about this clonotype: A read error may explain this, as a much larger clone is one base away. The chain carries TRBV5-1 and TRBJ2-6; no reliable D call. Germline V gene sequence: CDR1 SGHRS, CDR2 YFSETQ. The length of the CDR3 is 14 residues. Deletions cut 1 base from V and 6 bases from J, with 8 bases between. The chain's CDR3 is CASSLTAEANVLTF. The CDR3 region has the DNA TGCGCCAGCAGCTTGACAGCTGAGGCCAACGTCCTGACTTTC.

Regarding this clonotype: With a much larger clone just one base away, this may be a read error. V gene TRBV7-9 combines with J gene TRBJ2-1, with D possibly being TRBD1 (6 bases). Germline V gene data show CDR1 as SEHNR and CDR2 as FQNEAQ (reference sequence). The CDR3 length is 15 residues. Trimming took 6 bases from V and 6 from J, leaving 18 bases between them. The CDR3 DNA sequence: TGTGCCAGCAGTTCACGACAGGAGGTCATCAATGAGCAGTTCTTC. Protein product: CASSSRQEVINEQFF.

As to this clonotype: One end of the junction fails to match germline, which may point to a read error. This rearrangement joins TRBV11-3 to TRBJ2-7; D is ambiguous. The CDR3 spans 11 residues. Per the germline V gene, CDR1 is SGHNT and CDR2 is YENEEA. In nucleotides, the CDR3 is TGTGCCAGCGGCTGTTCCTACGGGCAGTACTTC. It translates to CASGCSYGQYF.

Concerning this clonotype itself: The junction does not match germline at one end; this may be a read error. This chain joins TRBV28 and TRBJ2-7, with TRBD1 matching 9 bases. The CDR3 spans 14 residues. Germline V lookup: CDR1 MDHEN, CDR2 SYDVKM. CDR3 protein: CASSSGTGHYEEYF. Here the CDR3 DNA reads TGTGCCAGCAGTTCAGGGACAGGGCATTACGAGGAGTACTTC.